The 6 T cell receptor beta chains given below trace back to one sample, sequenced in a study of cytomegalovirus exposure and HLA in healthy donors (dated by TCRdb to about 2017). Libraries were constructed by the immunoSEQ multiplex PCR assay. For the multiplex PCR, a mixture combining 60 forward primers for TCR Vbeta segments and 13 reverse primers for TCR Jbeta segments was used. The clones in this table, taken by TCRdb from immuneACCESS, are in-frame only. Not every clone is retained; where verified, under half of the shortfall comes from an unresolved V gene, and the cause of the rest is unknown. This sample holds 80,000 to 95,000 clones; under 80% were observed only once. The ten largest clonotypes hold 6.3% of the sample. Sequenced material: PBMCs. These receptors originate from a woman aged 25 to 39 in good health and CMV-seronegative.

This chain connects TRBV19 to TRBJ1-1; 10 bases match TRBD1. The CDR3 has 16 residues. In germline, CDR1 is LNHDA, CDR2 SQIVND (reference sequence). J gave up 2 bases and V 9 bases, and 12 bases lay outside the gene matches. The CDR3 DNA sequence: TGTGCCAGCCACCGGGACAGGGGCCCCGTAAACACTGAAGCTTTCTTT. Protein product: CASHRDRGPVNTEAFF.

The chain links TRBV5-1 to TRBJ2-1; 13 bases map to TRBD2. CDR1 SGHRS and CDR2 YFSETQ come from the germline V gene. The CDR3 runs to 15 residues. The J segment lost 10 bases and the V segment lost 0 bases, leaving 4 bases of the junction unmatched. DNA for the CDR3: TGCGCCAGCAGCTTGGGGGGACTAGCGGGACGGGAGCAGTTCTTC. This codes for CASSLGGLAGREQFF.

The count of this clone is one. The rearrangement joins TRBV25-1 to TRBJ2-2; 8 bases line up with TRBD2. This CDR3 contains 18 residues. The V gene's germline CDR1 is MGHDK and CDR2 SYGVNS. The trim removed 2 bases at V and 4 bases at J, leaving 12 bases unmatched. CDR3 in DNA: TGTGCCAGCAGTGAAAGGATGCCGGCGGGGGGCCCCACCGGGGAGCTGTTTTTT. It codes for CASSERMPAGGPTGELFF.

This clone was counted only a few times. The chain employs TRBV7-6 and TRBJ2-7; no clear D gene. Germline V gene lookup returns CDR1 SGHVS and CDR2 FNYEAQ. The CDR3 extends over 12 amino acids. V dropped 5 bases and J dropped 5 bases, with 10 bases sitting between them. CDR3 sequence reads: CASSPNEDEQYF. As DNA, the CDR3 is TGTGCCAGCAGCCCCAATGAGGACGAGCAGTACTTC.

The chain joins TRBV19 to TRBJ1-2; 8 nucleotides align to TRBD1. J was trimmed by 6 bases and V by 6 bases; bases with no gene match: 9. The CDR3 totals 14 residues. Germline-derived CDR1 and CDR2 are LNHDA and SQIVND (reference sequence). The CDR3 nucleotides are TGTGCCAGTAGAACACGACAGGGGCCCAATGGCTACACCTTC. Residues: CASRTRQGPNGYTF.

This clone was seen a few times. The chain carries TRBV6-5 and TRBJ2-3; 9 bases align to TRBD2. The CDR3 contains 16 residues. The germline V gene encodes CDR1 MNHEY and CDR2 SVGAGI. V gave up 3 bases and J gave up 5 bases; unmatched junction bases: 9. The CDR3 region is CASSYLGAGGVDTQYF. CDR3 nucleotides: TGTGCCAGCAGTTATCTGGGGGCGGGAGGGGTAGATACGCAGTATTTT.